The 20 T cell receptor beta chains below were found in one sample sequenced in a study of T cells in localized non-small cell lung cancer. Some clones are missing from TCRdb's copy, which holds only in-frame ones; the method was immunoSEQ multiplex PCR. The table lists 15,000 to 17,000 clones, more than 75% of them singletons. The sequencing here drew on peripheral blood mononuclear cells, taken before any cancer treatment. The receptors were sampled from a male donor aged 60 or older with stage II lung adenocarcinoma.

V is TRBV5-6 and J is TRBJ2-1; D unresolved. The CDR3 spans 14 residues. Per germline, CDR1 SGHDT and CDR2 YYEEEE. With 1 base removed from V and 4 bases from J, the gap between germline ends came to 9 bases. The DNA for the CDR3 is TGTGCCAGCAGCTTGTACCTTGGGTACAATGAGCAGTTCTTC. Amino acids: CASSLYLGYNEQFF.

The chain combines TRBV9 with TRBJ2-7; 7 nucleotides align to TRBD1. CDR3 length: 14 residues. Germline V gene lookup returns CDR1 SGDLS and CDR2 YYNGEE. J gave up 2 bases and V 0 bases, and 2 bases lay outside the gene matches. CDR3 nucleotides: TGTGCCAGCAGCGTAGAGGGACAGCCCTACGAGCAGTACTTC. This encodes CASSVEGQPYEQYF.

The chain uses TRBV6-5 and TRBJ1-2; 7 bases agree with TRBD1. This CDR3 has 16 amino acids. The ends lost 4 bases at V and 8 bases at J; junction bases unmatched: 16. In germline, CDR1 is MNHEY, CDR2 SVGAGI. This chain's CDR3 is CASSSGLGGTDRGYTF. CDR3 in DNA: TGTGCCAGCAGTTCTGGGCTGGGTGGGACGGACAGGGGCTACACCTTC.

The V gene is TRBV5-4, the J gene TRBJ2-2, with 7 bases that match TRBD2. The ends lost 0 bases at V and 4 bases at J; junction bases unmatched: 9. CDR1 SGHNT and CDR2 YYREEE come from the germline V gene (reference sequence). This CDR3 has 17 residues. The CDR3 protein is CASSLGSGGSGTGELFF. In DNA form, the CDR3 reads TGTGCCAGCAGCTTGGGTTCCGGCGGGAGCGGCACCGGGGAGCTGTTTTTT.

This chain links TRBV6-1 with TRBJ1-2; D is ambiguous. The CDR3 is made up of 14 amino acids. Deletions cut 2 bases from V and 3 bases from J, with 10 bases between. The germline CDR1 and CDR2 sequences are MNHNS and SASEGT. The CDR3 bases are TGTGCCAGCAGTGAATATCCGGGGTACTATGGCTACACCTTC. Translation gives CASSEYPGYYGYTF.

This chain links TRBV7-9 with TRBJ2-3; the D gene is possibly TRBD1 (6 bases). This CDR3 has 15 residues. Per germline, CDR1 SEHNR and CDR2 FQNEAQ (reference sequence). V dropped 5 bases and J dropped 1 base, with 13 bases sitting between them. The CDR3: CASSPGRGRTDTQYF. The CDR3 DNA reads TGTGCCAGCAGCCCCGGCAGGGGACGCACAGATACGCAGTATTTT.

V gene TRBV30 combines with J gene TRBJ1-5, with D hard to call. This CDR3 spans 13 amino acids. Germline assignment: CDR1 GTSNPN and CDR2 SVGIG (reference sequence). Trimming took 4 bases from V and 1 from J, leaving 8 bases between them. In DNA, the CDR3 is TGTGCCTGGACCCCGGGGAGCAATCAGCCCCAGCATTTT. Its protein is CAWTPGSNQPQHF.

This chain links TRBV5-4 with TRBJ2-1; D is undetermined. Germline CDR1 is SGHNT and CDR2 is YYREEE (reference sequence). CDR3 length equals 9 residues. V gave up 3 bases and J gave up 13 bases, with 5 bases separating them. The CDR3 bases are TGTGCCAGCAGCTCGGGTCAGTTCTTC. Translation gives CASSSGQFF.

V gene TRBV4-3 combines with J gene TRBJ1-2; a weak D match, TRBD1 (6 bases). Germline V gives CDR1 LGHNA, CDR2 YSLEER. V lost 1 base and J 8 bases, leaving 14 bases between the germline ends. This CDR3 spans 14 amino acids. The CDR3 region is CASSQVGAGKGYTF. The CDR3 DNA sequence: TGCGCCAGCAGCCAAGTGGGGGCAGGGAAAGGCTACACCTTC.

The genes are TRBV14 and TRBJ1-3; 8 bases fit TRBD1. Per the germline V gene, CDR1 is SGHDN and CDR2 is FVKESK. V dropped 4 bases and J dropped 2; count of bases not matched to a gene: 7. CDR3 length: 16 amino acids. The CDR3 loop reads CASSLLGTGTGNTIYF. For the CDR3, the DNA is TGTGCCAGCAGCCTGCTCGGGACAGGAACTGGAAACACCATATATTTT.

The chain has TRBV7-3 and TRBJ2-3, with 8 positions matching TRBD2. Losses at the gene ends were 3 bases for V and 0 bases for J; bases not matched to a gene: 5. This CDR3 contains 16 residues. Germline V gene lookup returns CDR1 SGHTA and CDR2 FQGTGA. CDR3 sequence: CASSLAGGLSTDTQYF. The CDR3, as DNA: TGTGCCAGCAGCTTGGCGGGAGGACTTAGCACAGATACGCAGTATTTT.

Here the CDR3 reads CASSIQRDLSTGELFF. DNA for the CDR3: TGTGCCAGCAGTATCCAGCGGGATTTAAGCACCGGGGAGCTGTTTTTT. This chain uses TRBV2 with TRBJ2-2; 7 bases agree with TRBD2. The germline gives CDR1 SNHLY, CDR2 FYNNEI. The trim removed 5 bases at V and 4 bases at J, leaving 10 bases unmatched. The CDR3 is 16 amino acids.

This clone has a handful of counts. The CDR3 DNA is TGTGCCTGGAGTATCCGGGAAAAACTGTTTTTT. It codes for CAWSIREKLFF. V is TRBV30 and J is TRBJ1-4; D remains ambiguous. The CDR3 has 11 residues. Germline lookup yields CDR1 GTSNPN and CDR2 SVGIG (reference sequence). V lost 2 bases to trimming and J lost 8 bases, with 6 bases between them.

Note on this clone: A junction end diverges from the germline sequence, so it may reflect a read error. V usage is TRBV7-7 and J usage is TRBJ2-5; TRBD1 aligns across 9 bases. Per the germline V gene, CDR1 is SSHAT and CDR2 is FNYEAQ (reference sequence). This CDR3 is 15 amino acids long. This CDR3 reads CASSFQPTGGETQYF. CDR3 in DNA: TGTGCTAGCAGCTTCCAACCGACAGGGGGAGAGACCCAGTACTTC. The full variable domain, its missing parts supplied by reference TRBV7-7 and TRBJ2-5, is GAGVSQSPRYKVTKRGQDVTLRCDPISSHATLYWYQQALGQGPEFLTYFNYEAQPDKSGLPSDRFSAERPEGSISTLTIQRTEQRDSAMYRCASSFQPTGGETQYFGPGTRLLVL.

V usage is TRBV28 and J usage is TRBJ2-7; 8 bases match TRBD1. Germline V gene sequence: CDR1 MDHEN, CDR2 SYDVKM. The CDR3 runs 13 residues. V lost 9 bases to trimming and J lost 4 bases; unmatched junction nucleotides: 8. In DNA form, the CDR3 reads TGTGCCAGTTTACAGGGGGGATTTTACGAGCAGTACTTC. Protein: CASLQGGFYEQYF.

The gene calls are TRBV7-9 and TRBJ2-7; D gene uncertain. V was cut by 5 bases and J by 6 bases, with 20 bases left in between. CDR3 length equals 15 residues. CDR1 is SEHNR and CDR2 is FQNEAQ in the germline V gene (reference sequence). CDR3 DNA: TGTGCCAGCAGCCTCCTCGGCGGCGTTCAAGGCGAGCAGTACTTC. Amino acids: CASSLLGGVQGEQYF.

The chain couples TRBV6-1 to TRBJ2-3; D gene ambiguous. The CDR3 runs to 14 residues. V shed 6 bases and J shed 2 bases, with 12 bases lying between them. From germline, CDR1 is MNHNS and CDR2 SASEGT. The CDR3 region is CASRALYFTDTQYF. The CDR3 DNA reads TGTGCCAGCAGGGCATTATACTTCACAGATACGCAGTATTTT.

The chain uses TRBV27 and TRBJ2-5, with TRBD1 matching 9 bases. The CDR3 is made up of 14 amino acids. The junction had 2 bases not matched to a gene; V was cut back by 3 bases and J by 3 bases. CDR1 and CDR2 (germline): MNHEY, SMNVEV (reference sequence). CDR3 in DNA: TGTGCCAGCAGTTTGACAGGGGGAAAAGAGACCCAGTACTTC. It encodes CASSLTGGKETQYF.

Only one count was recorded for this clone. The V call is TRBV5-4, the J call TRBJ2-2; D is unclear. The CDR3 sequence is 13 residues long. V lost 0 bases and J lost 8, with 8 bases in between. Germline V lookup: CDR1 SGHNT, CDR2 YYREEE (reference sequence). The CDR3 bases are TGTGCCAGCAGCTTGGGACTTAGGGGGGAGCTGTTTTTT. It yields the protein CASSLGLRGELFF. Full variable domain (rest looked up from reference TRBV5-4 and TRBJ2-2): ETGVTQSPTHLIKTRGQQVTLRCSSQSGHNTVSWYQQALGQGPQFIFQYYREEENGRGNFPPRFSGLQFPNYSSELNVNALELDDSALYLCASSLGLRGELFFGEGSRLTVL.

This clone came up a few times. J is TRBJ2-1 and V is TRBV10-1; D perhaps matches TRBD1 (5 bases). V was pared by 2 bases and J by 7 bases, with 15 bases between. The CDR3 spans 15 residues. Germline V CDR1 and CDR2: WNHNN, SYGVQD (reference sequence). CDR3 region: CASSEPGYGANEQFF. DNA of the CDR3: TGCGCCAGCAGTGAGCCCGGGTATGGGGCGAATGAGCAGTTCTTC.